This T cell receptor (beta chain) was identified in a study of T cell responses to AZD1222 COVID-19 vaccine. Whole-study findings and limits: Spike was spanned by vaccine-associated CD4 TCRs, with dominance at 160-218 and 743-854. Donors were chiefly white British, with a greater number of females, and clonal diversity was perhaps underestimated. At study baseline, merely several AZD1222 recipients were seropositive. Repertoires were obtained only post-peak T cell response.

For this clone: Its antigen remains unknown.

Trimming left V 5 bases short and J 0 bases short, with 17 bases between. Germline assignment: CDR1 SGHNT and CDR2 YENEEA. CDR3 length: 17 residues. Data came from immunoSEQ multiplex PCR; TCRdb stores just in-frame clones and leaves some out. The profile shows 140,000 to 150,000 clones, around 90% of them singletons. The material was peripheral blood, obtained 28 days after the second dose of the MenACWY control vaccine. The receptor was derived from an adult who received the MenACWY meningococcal vaccine as a control. The gene calls are TRBV11-3 and TRBJ2-1; tentatively, D is TRBD1 (8 bases). The CDR3 sequence: CASSPRQGRDSYNEQFF. CDR3 coding DNA: TGTGCCAGCAGCCCCCGACAGGGGAGGGACTCCTACAATGAGCAGTTCTTC.